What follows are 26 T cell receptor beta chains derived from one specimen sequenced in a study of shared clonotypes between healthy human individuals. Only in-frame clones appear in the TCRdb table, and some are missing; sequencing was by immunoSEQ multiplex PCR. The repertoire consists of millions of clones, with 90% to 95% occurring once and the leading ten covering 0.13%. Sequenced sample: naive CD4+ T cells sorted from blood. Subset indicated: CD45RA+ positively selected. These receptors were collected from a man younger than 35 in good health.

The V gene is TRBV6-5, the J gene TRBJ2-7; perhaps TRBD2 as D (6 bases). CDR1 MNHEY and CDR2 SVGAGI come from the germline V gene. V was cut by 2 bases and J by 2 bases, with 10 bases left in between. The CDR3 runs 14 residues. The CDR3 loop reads CASSYTAGTYEQYF. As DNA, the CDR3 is TGTGCCAGCAGTTACACGGCGGGAACCTACGAGCAGTACTTC.

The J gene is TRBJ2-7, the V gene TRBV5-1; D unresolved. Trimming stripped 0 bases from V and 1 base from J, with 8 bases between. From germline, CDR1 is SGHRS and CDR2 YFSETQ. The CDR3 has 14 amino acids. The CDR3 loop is CASSLEPTSYEQYF. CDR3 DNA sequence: TGCGCCAGCAGCTTGGAGCCTACTTCCTACGAGCAGTACTTC. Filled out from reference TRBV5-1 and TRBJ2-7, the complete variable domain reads KAGVTQTPRYLIKTRGQQVTLSCSPISGHRSVSWYQQTPGQGLQFLFEYFSETQRNKGNFPGRFSGRQFSNSRSEMNVSTLELGDSALYLCASSLEPTSYEQYFGPGTRLTVT.

The CDR3 bases are TGTGCCAGCAGCAGCGGGACAGTCGGTTCACCCCTCCACTTT. Amino acid sequence: CASSSGTVGSPLHF. V usage is TRBV7-3 and J usage is TRBJ1-6; 7 positions match TRBD1. The ends lost 5 bases at V and 9 bases at J; junction bases unmatched: 7. There are 14 residues in the CDR3. The V gene's germline CDR1 is SGHTA and CDR2 FQGTGA.

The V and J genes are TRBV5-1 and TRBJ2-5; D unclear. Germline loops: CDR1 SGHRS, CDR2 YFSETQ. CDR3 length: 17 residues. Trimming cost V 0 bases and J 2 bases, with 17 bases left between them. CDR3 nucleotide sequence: TGCGCCAGCAGCTTGGGGGCCATCGCAGCAGAGCAAGAGACCCAGTACTTC. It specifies CASSLGAIAAEQETQYF. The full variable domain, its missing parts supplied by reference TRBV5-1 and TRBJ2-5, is KAGVTQTPRYLIKTRGQQVTLSCSPISGHRSVSWYQQTPGQGLQFLFEYFSETQRNKGNFPGRFSGRQFSNSRSEMNVSTLELGDSALYLCASSLGAIAAEQETQYFGPGTRLLVL.

The CDR3 coding sequence is TGTGCCAGCAGCCACGATCCGGACTCCTACGAGCAGTACTTC. This codes for CASSHDPDSYEQYF. The rearrangement joins TRBV5-4 to TRBJ2-7; no definite D call. This CDR3 comprises 14 residues. Germline CDR1 and CDR2: SGHNT and YYREEE (reference sequence). Trimming removed 4 bases at V and 0 bases at J, with 11 bases between. The full variable domain, its missing parts supplied by reference TRBV5-4 and TRBJ2-7, is ETGVTQSPTHLIKTRGQQVTLRCSSQSGHNTVSWYQQALGQGPQFIFQYYREEENGRGNFPPRFSGLQFPNYSSELNVNALELDDSALYLCASSHDPDSYEQYFGPGTRLTVT.

The CDR3, as DNA: TGTGCCAGCTCACCCCCGAACCCCCACGAGCAGTACTTC. This encodes CASSPPNPHEQYF. V and J are TRBV18 and TRBJ2-7, with D unresolved. Germline V CDR1 and CDR2: KGHSH, LQKENI. V lost 3 bases and J lost 5, with 11 bases in between. The CDR3 has 13 amino acids.

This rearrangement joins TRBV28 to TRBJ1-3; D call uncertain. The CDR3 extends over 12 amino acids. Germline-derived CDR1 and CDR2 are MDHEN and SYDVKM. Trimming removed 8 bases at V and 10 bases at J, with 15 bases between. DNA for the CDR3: TGTGCCAGCCCCTATTACGACGGGACCATATATTTT. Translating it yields CASPYYDGTIYF.

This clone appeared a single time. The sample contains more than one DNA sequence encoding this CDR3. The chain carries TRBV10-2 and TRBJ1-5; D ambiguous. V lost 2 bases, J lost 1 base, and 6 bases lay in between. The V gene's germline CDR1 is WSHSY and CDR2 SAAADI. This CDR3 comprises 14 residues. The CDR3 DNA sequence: TGCGCCAGCAGTGAGGGGGAAAGCAATCAGCCCCAGCATTTT. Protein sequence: CASSEGESNQPQHF.

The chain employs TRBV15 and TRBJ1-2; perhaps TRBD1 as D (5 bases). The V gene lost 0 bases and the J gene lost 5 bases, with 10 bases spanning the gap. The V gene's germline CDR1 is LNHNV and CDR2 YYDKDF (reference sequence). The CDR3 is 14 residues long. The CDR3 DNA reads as TGTGCCACCAGCAGAGAGAGGGGAAAGTATGGCTACACCTTC. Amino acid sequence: CATSRERGKYGYTF.

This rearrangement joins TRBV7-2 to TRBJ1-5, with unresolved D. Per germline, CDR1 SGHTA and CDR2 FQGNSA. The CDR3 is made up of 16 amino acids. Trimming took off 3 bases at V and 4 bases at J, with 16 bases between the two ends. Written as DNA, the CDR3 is TGTGCCAGCAGCTTCCTAGGGTCTTCCAATAATCAGCCCCAGCATTTT. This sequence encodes CASSFLGSSNNQPQHF.

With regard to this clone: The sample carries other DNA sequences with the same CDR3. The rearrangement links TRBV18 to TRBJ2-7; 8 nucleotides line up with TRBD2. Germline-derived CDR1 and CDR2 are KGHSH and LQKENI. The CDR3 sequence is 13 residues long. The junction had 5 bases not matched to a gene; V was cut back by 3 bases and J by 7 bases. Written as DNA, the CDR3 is TGTGCCAGCTCACCCGGACTAGCATATGAGCAGTACTTC. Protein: CASSPGLAYEQYF. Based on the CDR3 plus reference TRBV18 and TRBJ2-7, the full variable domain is NAGVMQNPRHLVRRRGQEARLRCSPMKGHSHVYWYRQLPEEGLKFMVYLQKENIIDESGMPKERFSAEFPKEGPSILRIQQVVRGDSAAYFCASSPGLAYEQYFGPGTRLTVT.

The CDR3 sequence is CASSLGGVNSPLHF. The CDR3 DNA follows: TGTGCCAGCAGCTTGGGGGGCGTTAATTCACCCCTCCACTTT. This rearrangement joins TRBV13 to TRBJ1-6; tentatively, D is TRBD1 (6 bases). The CDR3 covers 14 residues. Germline CDR1 is PRHDT and CDR2 is FYEKMQ (reference sequence). Trimming stripped 3 bases from V and 6 bases from J, with 9 bases between. The full variable domain, in which reference TRBV13 and TRBJ1-6 provide the parts outside the CDR3, is AAGVIQSPRHLIKEKRETATLKCYPIPRHDTVYWYQQGPGQDPQFLISFYEKMQSDKGSIPDRFSAQQFSDYHSELNMSSLELGDSALYFCASSLGGVNSPLHFGNGTRLTVT.

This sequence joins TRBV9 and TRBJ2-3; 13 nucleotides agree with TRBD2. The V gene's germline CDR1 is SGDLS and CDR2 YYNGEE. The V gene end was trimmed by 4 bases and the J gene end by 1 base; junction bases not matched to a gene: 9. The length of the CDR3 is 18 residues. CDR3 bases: TGTGCCAGCAGCTACCGACTAGCGGGAGGTTTGGGCACAGATACGCAGTATTTT. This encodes CASSYRLAGGLGTDTQYF. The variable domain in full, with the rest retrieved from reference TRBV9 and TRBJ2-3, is DSGVTQTPKHLITATGQRVTLRCSPRSGDLSVYWYQQSLDQGLQFLIQYYNGEERAKGNILERFSAQQFPDLHSELNLSSLELGDSALYFCASSYRLAGGLGTDTQYFGPGTRLTVL.

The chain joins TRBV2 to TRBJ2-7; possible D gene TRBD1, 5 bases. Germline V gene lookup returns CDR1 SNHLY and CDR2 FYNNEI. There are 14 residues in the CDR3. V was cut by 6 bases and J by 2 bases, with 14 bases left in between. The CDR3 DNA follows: TGTGCCAGCAGCGATTGGCAGGGTACCTACGAGCAGTACTTC. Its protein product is CASSDWQGTYEQYF.

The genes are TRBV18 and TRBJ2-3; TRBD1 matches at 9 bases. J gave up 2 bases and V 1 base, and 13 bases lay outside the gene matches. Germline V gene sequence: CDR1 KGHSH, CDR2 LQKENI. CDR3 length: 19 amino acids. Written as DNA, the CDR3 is TGTGCCAGCTCACCACGACCCAGCCCCGGGACAGGGTCCACAGATACGCAGTATTTT. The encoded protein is CASSPRPSPGTGSTDTQYF.

CDR3 coding DNA: TGTGCCAGCAGTTACGGGACAGGTTTCTCCTACGAGCAGTACTTC. Its translation is CASSYGTGFSYEQYF. This chain uses TRBV6-5 with TRBJ2-7; 8 bases align to TRBD1. The CDR3 runs to 15 residues. Trimming took 2 bases from V and 0 from J; bases not matched to a gene: 3. Germline loops: CDR1 MNHEY, CDR2 SVGAGI.

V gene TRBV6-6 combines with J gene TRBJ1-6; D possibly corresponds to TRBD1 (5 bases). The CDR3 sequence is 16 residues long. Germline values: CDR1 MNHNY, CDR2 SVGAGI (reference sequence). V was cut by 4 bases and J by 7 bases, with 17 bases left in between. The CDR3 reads CASSFGDGKRNSPLHF. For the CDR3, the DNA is TGTGCCAGCAGTTTTGGGGACGGGAAACGAAATTCACCCCTCCACTTT.

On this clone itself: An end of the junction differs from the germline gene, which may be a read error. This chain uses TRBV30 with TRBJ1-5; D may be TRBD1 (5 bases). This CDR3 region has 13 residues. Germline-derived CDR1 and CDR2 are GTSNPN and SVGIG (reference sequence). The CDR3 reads CAWRGKGNQPQHF. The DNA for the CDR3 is TGTGCCTGGAGAGGGAAGGGGAATCAACCCCAGCATTTT.

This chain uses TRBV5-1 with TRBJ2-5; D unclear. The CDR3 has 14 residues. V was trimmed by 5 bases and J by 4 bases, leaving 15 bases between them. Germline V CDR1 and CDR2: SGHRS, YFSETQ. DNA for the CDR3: TGCGCCAGCAGTCGCGACCCCCTAGGAGAGACCCAGTACTTC. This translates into CASSRDPLGETQYF.

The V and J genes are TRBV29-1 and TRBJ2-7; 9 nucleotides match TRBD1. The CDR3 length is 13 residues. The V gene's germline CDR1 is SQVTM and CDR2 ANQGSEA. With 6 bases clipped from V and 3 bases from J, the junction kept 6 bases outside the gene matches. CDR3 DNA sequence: TGCAGCGTGGTAACAGGGGGCCGCTACGAGCAGTACTTC. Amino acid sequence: CSVVTGGRYEQYF.

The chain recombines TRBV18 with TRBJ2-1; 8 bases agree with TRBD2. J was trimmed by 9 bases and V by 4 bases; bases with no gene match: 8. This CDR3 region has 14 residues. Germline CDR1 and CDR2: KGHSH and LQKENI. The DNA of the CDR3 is TGTGCCAGCTCACTGCCCGGGACTAGAGGTGAGCAGTTCTTC. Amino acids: CASSLPGTRGEQFF.

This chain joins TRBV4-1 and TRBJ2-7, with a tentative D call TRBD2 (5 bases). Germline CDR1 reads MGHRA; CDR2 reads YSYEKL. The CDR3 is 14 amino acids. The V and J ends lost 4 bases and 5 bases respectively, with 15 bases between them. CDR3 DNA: TGCGCCAGCAGCCTAGGACTGCGGCGCGACGAGCAGTACTTC. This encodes CASSLGLRRDEQYF.

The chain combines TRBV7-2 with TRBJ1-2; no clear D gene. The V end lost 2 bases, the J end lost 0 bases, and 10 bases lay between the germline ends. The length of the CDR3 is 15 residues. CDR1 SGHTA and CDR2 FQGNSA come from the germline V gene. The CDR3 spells CASSLSQVTNYGYTF. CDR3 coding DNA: TGTGCCAGCAGCTTATCCCAGGTTACTAACTATGGCTACACCTTC.

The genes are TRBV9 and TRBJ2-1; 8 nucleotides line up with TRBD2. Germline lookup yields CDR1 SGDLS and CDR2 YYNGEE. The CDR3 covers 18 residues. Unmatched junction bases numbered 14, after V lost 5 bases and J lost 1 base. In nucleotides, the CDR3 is TGTGCCAGCAGTCGGGCTAGCGGGCAGGGAGTGTCCTACAATGAGCAGTTCTTC. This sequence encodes CASSRASGQGVSYNEQFF.

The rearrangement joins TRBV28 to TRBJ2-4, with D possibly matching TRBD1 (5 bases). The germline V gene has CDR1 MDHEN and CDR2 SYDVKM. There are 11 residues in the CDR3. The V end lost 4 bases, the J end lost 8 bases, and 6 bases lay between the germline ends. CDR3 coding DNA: TGTGCCAGCAGTTCCAGGGACATTCAGTACTTC. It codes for CASSSRDIQYF.

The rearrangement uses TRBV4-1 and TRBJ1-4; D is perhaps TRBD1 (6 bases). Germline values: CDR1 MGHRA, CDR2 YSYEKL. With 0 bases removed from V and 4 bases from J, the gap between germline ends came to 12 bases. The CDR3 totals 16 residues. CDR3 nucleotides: TGCGCCAGCAGCCAAGATTCAGGGGAGGGTAATGAAAAACTGTTTTTT. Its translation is CASSQDSGEGNEKLFF.